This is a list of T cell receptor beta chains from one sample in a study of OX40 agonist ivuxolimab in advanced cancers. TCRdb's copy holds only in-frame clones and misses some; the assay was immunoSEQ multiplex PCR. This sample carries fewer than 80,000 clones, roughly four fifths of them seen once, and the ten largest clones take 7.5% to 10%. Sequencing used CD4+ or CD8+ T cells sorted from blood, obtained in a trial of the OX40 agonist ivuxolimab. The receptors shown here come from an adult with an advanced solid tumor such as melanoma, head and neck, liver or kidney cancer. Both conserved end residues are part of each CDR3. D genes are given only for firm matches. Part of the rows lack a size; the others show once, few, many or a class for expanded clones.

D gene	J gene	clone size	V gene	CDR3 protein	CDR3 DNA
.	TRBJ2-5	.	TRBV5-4	CASSLYGTETQYF	TGTGCCAGCAGCTTGTACGGGACGGAGACCCAGTACTTC
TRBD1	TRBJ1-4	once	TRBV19	CASSGSGTGKGEKLFF	TGTGCCAGTAGTGGTTCTGGGACAGGGAAGGGTGAAAAACTGTTTTTT
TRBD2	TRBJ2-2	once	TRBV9	CASSVGTSRYTGELFF	TGTGCCAGCAGCGTAGGGACTAGCCGATACACCGGGGAGCTGTTTTTT
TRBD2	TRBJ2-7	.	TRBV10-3	CAIRAGLAGGTSYEQYF	TGTGCCATCAGAGCGGGACTAGCGGGAGGAACTTCCTACGAGCAGTACTTC
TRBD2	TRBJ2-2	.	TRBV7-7	CASSLSTSGRGAGELFF	TGTGCTAGCAGCCTCTCGACTAGCGGGAGAGGGGCCGGGGAGCTGTTTTTT
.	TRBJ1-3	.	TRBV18	CASSASVAGYGNTIYF	TGTGCCAGCTCAGCAAGTGTGGCGGGTTACGGAAACACCATATATTTT
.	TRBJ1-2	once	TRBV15	CATSRVAGPYGYTF	TGTGCCACCAGCAGAGTGGCCGGGCCCTATGGCTACACCTTC
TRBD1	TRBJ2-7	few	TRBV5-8	CASSLGTGGGYEQYF	TGTGCCAGCAGCTTAGGGACAGGGGGCGGCTACGAGCAGTACTTC
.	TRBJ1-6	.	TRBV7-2	CASSSSYNSPLHF	TGTGCCAGCAGCTCCTCCTATAATTCACCCCTCCACTTT
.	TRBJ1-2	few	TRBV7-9	CASRVSVPGPRGYTF	TGTGCCAGCAGAGTCAGCGTACCGGGACCTCGGGGCTACACCTTC
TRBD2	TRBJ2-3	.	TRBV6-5	CASSYSISGATDTQYF	TGTGCCAGCAGTTACTCGATTAGCGGGGCCACAGATACGCAGTATTTT
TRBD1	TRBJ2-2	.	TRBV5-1	CASGRQGAFPGELFF	TGCGCCAGCGGAAGGCAGGGGGCGTTCCCCGGGGAGCTGTTTTTT
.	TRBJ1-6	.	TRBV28	CASSFGGGPLHF	TGTGCCAGCAGTTTTGGAGGGGGACCCCTCCACTTT
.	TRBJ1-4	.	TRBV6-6	CASSYPTVGGNEKLFF	TGTGCCAGCAGTTACCCGACGGTGGGGGGTAATGAAAAACTGTTTTTT
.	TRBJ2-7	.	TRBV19	CASSFGQKYEQYF	TGTGCTAGTTCTTTCGGACAGAAGTACGAGCAGTACTTC
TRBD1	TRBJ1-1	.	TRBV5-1	CASMTGADTEAFF	TGCGCCAGCATGACAGGGGCGGACACTGAAGCTTTCTTT
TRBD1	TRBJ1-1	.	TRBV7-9	CASSSTTGYTEAFF	TGTGCCAGCAGCTCGACGACAGGGTACACTGAAGCTTTCTTT
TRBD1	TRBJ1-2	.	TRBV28	CASSLTGEYDYGYTF	TGTGCCAGCAGTTTAACAGGGGAGTATGACTATGGCTACACCTTC
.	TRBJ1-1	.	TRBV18	CASSPGWQGMTEAFF	TGTGCCAGCTCACCCGGTTGGCAGGGTATGACTGAAGCTTTCTTT
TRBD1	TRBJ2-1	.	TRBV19	CASSPRQGYYNEQFF	TGTGCCAGTAGCCCCAGACAGGGCTATTACAATGAGCAGTTCTTC
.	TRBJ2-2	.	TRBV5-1	CASSPGRSNTGELFF	TGCGCCAGCAGCCCGGGTAGGAGTAACACCGGGGAGCTGTTTTTT
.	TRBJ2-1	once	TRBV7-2	CASSFLRRSGDEQFF	TGTGCCAGCAGCTTCCTACGAAGGTCTGGCGATGAGCAGTTCTTC
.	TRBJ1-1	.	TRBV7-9	CASRAQTGLNTEAFF	TGTGCCAGCAGAGCCCAGACAGGACTGAACACTGAAGCTTTCTTT
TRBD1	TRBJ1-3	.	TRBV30	CAWSVLDRGPGNTIYF	TGTGCCTGGAGTGTCCTCGACAGGGGGCCTGGAAACACCATATATTTT
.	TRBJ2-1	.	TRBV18	CASSQNSGESQFF	TGTGCCAGCTCACAGAATTCAGGGGAATCGCAGTTCTTC
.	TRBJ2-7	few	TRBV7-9	CASSRTGPYEQYF	TGTGCCAGCAGTAGGACGGGGCCCTACGAGCAGTACTTC
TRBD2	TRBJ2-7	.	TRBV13	CASSLGTSGREYEQYF	TGTGCCAGCAGCCTAGGGACTAGCGGGAGGGAGTACGAGCAGTACTTC
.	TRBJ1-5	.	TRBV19	CASNLDGSNQPQHF	TGTGCCAGTAACCTTGACGGTAGCAATCAGCCCCAGCATTTT
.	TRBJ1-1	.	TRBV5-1	CASSLGRTDTEAFF	TGCGCCAGCAGCTTGGGGAGGACGGACACTGAAGCTTTCTTT
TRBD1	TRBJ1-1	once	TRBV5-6	CASSWQDRYLEAFF	TGTGCCAGCAGCTGGCAGGACAGGTACTTGGAAGCTTTCTTT
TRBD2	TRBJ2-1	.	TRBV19	CASTTSGFTWGHEQFF	TGTGCCAGTACCACTAGCGGGTTCACATGGGGACATGAGCAGTTCTTC
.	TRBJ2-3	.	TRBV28	CASMSGNRATTQYF	TGTGCCAGCATGTCAGGGAACCGGGCCACCACGCAGTATTTT
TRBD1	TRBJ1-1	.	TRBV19	CASQDRGGKTEAFF	TGTGCCTCCCAGGACAGGGGGGGTAAAACTGAAGCTTTCTTT
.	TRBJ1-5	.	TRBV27	CASSRNRDVSQPQHF	TGTGCCAGCAGCCGGAACAGGGACGTCTCCCAGCCCCAGCATTTT
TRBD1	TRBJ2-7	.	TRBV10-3	CALGTGGNEQYF	TGTGCCTTAGGGACAGGGGGCAACGAGCAGTACTTC
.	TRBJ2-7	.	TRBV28	CASSLTYEQYF	TGTGCCAGCAGTTTAACCTACGAGCAGTACTTC
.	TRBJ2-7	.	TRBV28	CASSLYLQGSYEQYF	TGTGCCAGCAGTTTATATCTGCAGGGAAGCTACGAGCAGTACTTC
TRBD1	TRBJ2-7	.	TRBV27	CASSSFPFFRDREHEQYF	TGTGCCAGCAGTTCATTTCCTTTCTTCCGGGACAGGGAGCACGAGCAGTACTTC
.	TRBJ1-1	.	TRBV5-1	CASSLNTEAFF	TGCGCCAGCAGTTTGAACACTGAAGCTTTCTTT
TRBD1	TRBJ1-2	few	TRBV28	CASRSRTGKTNYGYTF	TGTGCCAGCCGTAGCAGGACAGGGAAAACTAACTATGGCTACACCTTC
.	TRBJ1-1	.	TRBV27	CASWPGWRTEAFF	TGTGCCAGCTGGCCGGGGTGGAGGACTGAAGCTTTCTTT
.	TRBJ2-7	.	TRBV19	CASSAGRNPSYEQYF	TGTGCCAGTAGTGCGGGACGGAACCCCTCCTACGAGCAGTACTTC
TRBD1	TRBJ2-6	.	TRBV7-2	CASSLGSWDRGSGANVLTF	TGTGCCAGCAGCTTAGGAAGTTGGGACAGGGGATCCGGGGCCAACGTCCTGACTTTC
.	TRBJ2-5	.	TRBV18	CASSKPGMAQETQYF	TGTGCCAGCTCAAAACCCGGGATGGCACAAGAGACCCAGTACTTC